Listed here are 21 T cell receptor beta chains from one sample, sequenced in a study of beta chain features in type 1 diabetes. The whole isolated RNA underwent reverse transcription, so sequencing captured expressed TCRB transcripts. Clones were read by immunoSEQ multiplex PCR, and TCRdb kept only the in-frame ones, dropping some. The sample has approximately 250,000 clones; approximately 10% are singletons. These receptors are not linked to any known antigen. Overall study findings and caveats: Among patients with Type 1 diabetes, TCRB CDR3s were moderately but significantly shorter in every one of the four CD4+ subsets.

The sequencing input was naive CD4+ T cells from blood. The receptor set was obtained from a man in his thirties or forties with type 1 diabetes.

This chain joins TRBV7-9 and TRBJ2-7; possibly TRBD2 for D (6 bases). CDR3 size: 15 residues. Germline values: CDR1 SEHNR, CDR2 FQNEAQ (reference sequence). V lost 4 bases to trimming and J lost 3 bases, with 16 bases between them. The CDR3 nucleotides read TGTGCCAGCAGCTCCCCATTTTTGGGAGGCTACGAGCAGTACTTC. Amino acids: CASSSPFLGGYEQYF.

The genes are TRBV7-2 and TRBJ1-2, with no clear D. The V and J ends lost 5 bases and 0 bases respectively, with 13 bases between them. This CDR3 has 15 residues. The germline V gene encodes CDR1 SGHTA and CDR2 FQGNSA. As DNA, the CDR3 is TGTGCCAGCAGCCAAGACTGGTATTCTAACTATGGCTACACCTTC. Amino acids: CASSQDWYSNYGYTF.

The chain employs TRBV9 and TRBJ2-7, with D perhaps TRBD2 (6 bases). The ends were cut back, 4 bases at V and 1 base at J, with 15 bases in the middle. Looked up from germline, CDR1 is SGDLS and CDR2 is YYNGEE. The CDR3 loop spans 15 amino acids. The CDR3 bases are TGTGCCAGCAGCCCCTCGGGCGGGGCATCCTACGAGCAGTACTTC. This codes for CASSPSGGASYEQYF. The variable domain in full, completed from reference TRBV9 and TRBJ2-7, reads DSGVTQTPKHLITATGQRVTLRCSPRSGDLSVYWYQQSLDQGLQFLIQYYNGEERAKGNILERFSAQQFPDLHSELNLSSLELGDSALYFCASSPSGGASYEQYFGPGTRLTVT.

V and J are TRBV11-2 and TRBJ2-5; 9 positions match TRBD1. J gave up 5 bases and V 4 bases, and 5 bases lay outside the gene matches. This CDR3 region has 14 residues. CDR1 is SGHAT, CDR2 FQNNGV, per germline. This CDR3 reads CASSYGQGRETQYF. The CDR3 DNA reads as TGTGCCAGCAGCTACGGACAGGGGAGGGAGACCCAGTACTTC. Full variable domain (missing parts from reference TRBV11-2 and TRBJ2-5): EAGVAQSPRYKIIEKRQSVAFWCNPISGHATLYWYQQILGQGPKLLIQFQNNGVVDDSQLPKDRFSAERLKGVDSTLKIQPAKLEDSAVYLCASSYGQGRETQYFGPGTRLLVL.

V gene TRBV1 combines with J gene TRBJ1-5; TRBD1 is taken as the D call from the table, unchecked against the DNA. TRBV1 is a listed pseudogene. The CDR3 consists of 16 residues. The CDR3 DNA reads as TGCACCAGCAGCCGACAGGGACACCTAAGCAATCAGCCCCAGCATTTT. Protein product: CTSSRQGHLSNQPQHF.

In its sample, this clone was seen a few times. At one end the junction does not follow the germline gene, possibly because of a read error. The rearrangement uses TRBV5-4 and TRBJ2-1, with TRBD2 identical over 10 bases. Germline V gene data show CDR1 as SGHNT and CDR2 as YYREEE (reference sequence). This CDR3 is 14 amino acids long. CDR3 amino acids: CASSSQGLANGQFF. The CDR3 DNA reads as TGTGCCAGCAGCTCCCAGGGACTAGCGAATGGGCAGTTCTTC.

The chain carries TRBV4-2 and TRBJ2-5; 11 nucleotides line up with TRBD1. Germline V gene data show CDR1 as LGHNA and CDR2 as YNFKEQ. The CDR3 loop spans 14 amino acids. The V segment lost 9 bases and the J segment 4 bases; nucleotides outside the gene matches: 7. Here the CDR3 DNA reads TGTGCCAGTTCGCCGGGACAGGGGGGAGAGACCCAGTACTTC. Translating it yields CASSPGQGGETQYF.

The J gene is TRBJ2-7, the V gene TRBV18; unclear D gene. V was pared by 0 bases and J by 0 bases, with 9 bases between. Germline CDR1 reads KGHSH; CDR2 reads LQKENI. The CDR3 spans 15 residues. CDR3 loop: CASSPPGRSSYEQYF. CDR3 DNA sequence: TGTGCCAGCTCACCACCGGGTAGGAGCTCCTACGAGCAGTACTTC. Filled out from reference TRBV18 and TRBJ2-7, the complete variable domain reads NAGVMQNPRHLVRRRGQEARLRCSPMKGHSHVYWYRQLPEEGLKFMVYLQKENIIDESGMPKERFSAEFPKEGPSILRIQQVVRGDSAAYFCASSPPGRSSYEQYFGPGTRLTVT.

This clone was observed a handful of times. V gene TRBV4-1 combines with J gene TRBJ2-3; 8 bases fit TRBD1. The V and J ends lost 4 bases and 6 bases, in that order; junction bases with no gene match: 6. In germline, CDR1 is MGHRA, CDR2 YSYEKL. The CDR3 runs to 14 residues. The CDR3 nucleotides read TGCGCCAGCAGCCTGGACAGGGTCTCGGATACGCAGTATTTT. Residues: CASSLDRVSDTQYF.

This clone was observed a single time. The J gene is TRBJ1-1, the V gene TRBV2, with D possibly TRBD1 on 6 matching bases. The CDR3 is 15 amino acids. V was pared by 6 bases and J by 1 base, with 15 bases between. Looked up from germline, CDR1 is SNHLY and CDR2 is FYNNEI. The CDR3 nucleotides are TGTGCCAGCAGCCAGGGGATTACAGCGAACACTGAAGCTTTCTTT. It is translated as CASSQGITANTEAFF. Filled out from reference TRBV2 and TRBJ1-1, the complete variable domain reads EPEVTQTPSHQVTQMGQEVILRCVPISNHLYFYWYRQILGQKVEFLVSFYNNEISEKSEIFDDQFSVERPDGSNFTLKIRSTKLEDSAMYFCASSQGITANTEAFFGQGTRLTVV.

This clone was counted between two and nine times. The CDR3 DNA reads TGCGCCAGCAGTCTCGGAGGGACAGGGGGCGAGGAGCAGTACTTC. It yields the protein CASSLGGTGGEEQYF. The J gene is TRBJ2-7, the V gene TRBV5-1; 12 nucleotides agree with TRBD1. The CDR3 has 15 amino acids. Germline V gives CDR1 SGHRS, CDR2 YFSETQ. With 5 bases clipped from V and 7 bases from J, the junction kept 10 bases outside the gene matches.

This clone was picked up a small number of times. V and J are TRBV2 and TRBJ2-5; a weak D match, TRBD2 (5 bases). V was shortened by 4 bases and J by 5 bases, with 14 bases between the two germline ends. CDR3 length equals 14 residues. Per the germline V gene, CDR1 is SNHLY and CDR2 is FYNNEI. The CDR3 spells CASSVLPSGETQYF. DNA for the CDR3: TGTGCCAGCAGTGTGCTTCCTTCGGGGGAGACCCAGTACTTC. Drawing the rest from reference TRBV2 and TRBJ2-5, the complete variable domain is EPEVTQTPSHQVTQMGQEVILRCVPISNHLYFYWYRQILGQKVEFLVSFYNNEISEKSEIFDDQFSVERPDGSNFTLKIRSTKLEDSAMYFCASSVLPSGETQYFGPGTRLLVL.

This clone showed up just a few times. The chain combines TRBV7-2 with TRBJ2-3, with 9 bases matching TRBD2. From germline, CDR1 is SGHTA and CDR2 FQGNSA. The CDR3 consists of 16 residues. Trimming at V came to 5 bases and at J to 5 bases, leaving 11 bases not matched to a gene. CDR3 amino acids: CASSLIAGVLGDTQYF. CDR3 DNA: TGTGCCAGCAGCCTTATAGCGGGGGTCTTGGGAGATACGCAGTATTTT.

In this sample, this clone turned up a few times. The chain has TRBV9 and TRBJ2-1, with 9 bases identical to TRBD2. CDR3 length: 18 amino acids. J lost 14 bases, V lost 0 bases, and 21 bases had no gene match. Germline V CDR1 and CDR2: SGDLS, YYNGEE. CDR3 bases: TGTGCCAGCAGCGTAGGCGGAGGTCTAGCGGGGCGAACCTCGGAAGAGTTCTTC. This translates into CASSVGGGLAGRTSEEFF.

This sequence joins TRBV7-3 and TRBJ2-1, with a weak D call TRBD2 (6 bases). CDR1 is SGHTA, CDR2 FQGTGA, per germline. V gave up 4 bases and J gave up 9 bases, with 16 bases separating them. There are 14 residues in the CDR3. The CDR3 loop is CASSSGGTLGEQFF. The CDR3 nucleotides are TGTGCCAGCAGCTCCGGAGGGACCCTGGGTGAGCAGTTCTTC.

V usage is TRBV4-2 and J usage is TRBJ1-2; D possibly corresponds to TRBD1 (5 bases). The ends were cut back, 0 bases at V and 4 bases at J, with 9 bases in the middle. This CDR3 is 14 amino acids long. Germline CDR1 reads LGHNA; CDR2 reads YNFKEQ. The CDR3 is CASSQDNTGYGYTF. Here the CDR3 DNA reads TGTGCCAGCAGCCAAGATAATACAGGCTATGGCTACACCTTC.

This clone was counted only a few times. The V call is TRBV5-1, the J call TRBJ2-7; D perhaps matches TRBD2 (6 bases). CDR3 length: 16 residues. The V end lost 5 bases, the J end lost 5 bases, and 23 bases lay between the germline ends. The germline gives CDR1 SGHRS, CDR2 YFSETQ. The CDR3 DNA follows: TGCGCCAGCAGATTCCTTCCGGGCGAGAGGGAGGACGAGCAGTACTTC. Residues: CASRFLPGEREDEQYF.

About this clone itself: The same CDR3 also results from other DNA sequences found in this sample. V is TRBV2 and J is TRBJ2-7; 8 bases align to TRBD1. Looked up from germline, CDR1 is SNHLY and CDR2 is FYNNEI. The CDR3 is 12 amino acids. V gave up 5 bases and J gave up 4 bases; unmatched junction bases: 1. CDR3 loop: CASSRTGYEQYF. The DNA for the CDR3 is TGTGCCAGCAGTCGGACAGGGTACGAGCAGTACTTC.

The chain couples TRBV5-1 to TRBJ2-7, with TRBD1 identical over 8 bases. The CDR3 contains 14 residues. Per germline, CDR1 SGHRS and CDR2 YFSETQ. After removal of 3 bases from V and 3 bases from J, the junction contained 5 bases not matched to a gene. The CDR3 loop is CASSSTGGSYEQYF. The CDR3 region has the DNA TGCGCCAGCAGCTCCACAGGGGGTAGCTACGAGCAGTACTTC. The variable domain in full, completed from reference TRBV5-1 and TRBJ2-7, reads KAGVTQTPRYLIKTRGQQVTLSCSPISGHRSVSWYQQTPGQGLQFLFEYFSETQRNKGNFPGRFSGRQFSNSRSEMNVSTLELGDSALYLCASSSTGGSYEQYFGPGTRLTVT.

This clone was found a few times. The V call is TRBV2, the J call TRBJ2-1, with 7 nucleotides matching TRBD1. The CDR3 totals 14 residues. Trimming at V came to 5 bases and at J to 4 bases, leaving 5 bases not matched to a gene. CDR1 SNHLY and CDR2 FYNNEI come from the germline V gene. DNA for the CDR3: TGTGCCAGCAGTAATCCGGGACAGTACAATGAGCAGTTCTTC. This encodes CASSNPGQYNEQFF.

The rearrangement joins TRBV5-6 to TRBJ1-2; 7 positions match TRBD1. Unmatched junction bases numbered 10, after V lost 4 bases and J lost 4 bases. The CDR3 runs 15 residues. The germline gives CDR1 SGHDT, CDR2 YYEEEE. The CDR3 loop reads CASSPLTGQGYGYTF. DNA of the CDR3: TGTGCCAGCAGCCCCCTGACAGGGCAGGGCTATGGCTACACCTTC.